Below are 18 T cell receptor beta chains sequenced from a single sample in a study of blood T cell repertoires in COVID-19. Clones were read by immunoSEQ multiplex PCR, and TCRdb kept only the in-frame ones, dropping some. The data hold about 240,000 clones, with around 90% observed a single time. Sample: peripheral blood. The receptors were sampled from a young man with COVID-19, enrolled during active disease.

The V call is TRBV2, the J call TRBJ1-2; TRBD1 might be the D (5 bases). The CDR3 runs to 12 residues. Germline V gene sequence: CDR1 SNHLY, CDR2 FYNNEI. V gave up 9 bases and J gave up 4 bases, with 12 bases separating them. The DNA for the CDR3 is TGTGCCAGTCAGGGCCTCCCCTATGGCTACACCTTC. It encodes CASQGLPYGYTF.

The chain employs TRBV2 and TRBJ2-7; possibly TRBD1 for D (5 bases). CDR3 size: 15 residues. V was clipped by 7 bases and J by 0 bases, with 16 bases between them. Germline lookup yields CDR1 SNHLY and CDR2 FYNNEI. This chain's CDR3 is CASTAQTVSSYEQYF. The CDR3 DNA follows: TGTGCCAGCACGGCTCAGACAGTGAGCTCCTACGAGCAGTACTTC.

This chain joins TRBV5-1 and TRBJ2-7; 8 bases align to TRBD1. The germline gives CDR1 SGHRS, CDR2 YFSETQ. The CDR3 length is 15 residues. V lost 0 bases and J lost 3; bases outside the gene matches: 5. CDR3 protein: CASSLADRDFYEQYF. In nucleotides, the CDR3 is TGCGCCAGCAGCTTGGCGGACAGGGATTTCTACGAGCAGTACTTC.

V usage is TRBV4-2 and J usage is TRBJ1-4; TRBD1 matches at 10 bases. CDR3 length equals 15 residues. Germline values: CDR1 LGHNA, CDR2 YNFKEQ. The ends lost 4 bases at V and 8 bases at J; junction bases unmatched: 7. The CDR3 here is CASSRDRGLGEKLFF. CDR3 nucleotide sequence: TGTGCCAGCAGCCGAGACAGGGGGCTTGGGGAAAAACTGTTTTTT.

The V gene is TRBV9, the J gene TRBJ1-6, with TRBD1 as a possible D gene (6 bases). V was cut by 0 bases and J by 9 bases, with 16 bases left in between. Germline CDR1 and CDR2: SGDLS and YYNGEE. The CDR3 totals 16 residues. The CDR3 sequence is CASSVAPGTKISPLHF. CDR3 coding DNA: TGTGCCAGCAGCGTAGCCCCGGGGACAAAAATTTCACCCCTCCACTTT.

CDR3 protein: CASSQYANGQYF. The CDR3 DNA reads TGTGCCAGCAGTCAATATGCAAACGGGCAGTACTTC. The V call is TRBV28, the J call TRBJ2-7; D remains ambiguous. CDR1 is MDHEN, CDR2 SYDVKM, per germline. The V end was cut by 5 bases, the J end by 9 bases, with 14 bases between. This CDR3 region has 12 residues.

This chain connects TRBV13 to TRBJ2-7; 9 bases are a match to TRBD1. In germline, CDR1 is PRHDT, CDR2 FYEKMQ (reference sequence). V was pared by 4 bases and J by 4 bases, with 5 bases of the junction left unmatched. The CDR3 is made up of 14 amino acids. CDR3 loop: CASSWGQGKYEQYF. In DNA, the CDR3 is TGTGCCAGCAGCTGGGGACAGGGAAAGTACGAGCAGTACTTC.

The rearrangement joins TRBV7-9 to TRBJ1-4; the D is unclear. With 5 bases removed from V and 4 bases from J, the gap between germline ends came to 14 bases. The CDR3 extends over 15 amino acids. Germline CDR1 and CDR2: SEHNR and FQNEAQ (reference sequence). CDR3 loop: CASSPGSGINEKLFF. DNA for the CDR3: TGTGCCAGCAGCCCCGGTTCCGGGATTAATGAAAAACTGTTTTTT.

The chain employs TRBV27 and TRBJ1-6, with TRBD1 as a possible D gene (6 bases). The CDR3 loop spans 17 amino acids. V dropped 5 bases and J dropped 11 bases, with 25 bases sitting between them. Germline CDR1 MNHEY, CDR2 SMNVEV (reference sequence). The CDR3 DNA follows: TGTGCCAGCAGTCATTCCCTCCCAGGGGAACTTGGGACACCCCTCCACTTT. Translating it yields CASSHSLPGELGTPLHF.

The rearrangement links TRBV11-2 to TRBJ1-1, with D uncertain. The V end lost 5 bases, the J end lost 4 bases, and 11 bases lay between the germline ends. Germline-derived CDR1 and CDR2 are SGHAT and FQNNGV. This CDR3 contains 13 residues. The DNA for the CDR3 is TGTGCCAGCAGCCCATATACAGCCACTGAAGCTTTCTTT. The encoded protein is CASSPYTATEAFF.

The chain uses TRBV19 and TRBJ2-3; TRBD2 aligns across 12 bases. V shed 5 bases and J 0 bases; nucleotides not matched to a gene: 3. The germline V gene encodes CDR1 LNHDA and CDR2 SQIVND (reference sequence). This CDR3 is built from 16 residues. In DNA form, the CDR3 reads TGTGCCAGTAGTTTGACTAGCGGGGGAAGCACAGATACGCAGTATTTT. This translates into CASSLTSGGSTDTQYF.

The chain is built from TRBV2 and TRBJ1-2, with 7 bases lining up with TRBD1. Germline V lookup: CDR1 SNHLY, CDR2 FYNNEI. V lost 6 bases and J lost 2; bases outside the gene matches: 6. The CDR3 loop spans 14 amino acids. The CDR3 region is CASRRDSTNYGYTF. CDR3 DNA sequence: TGTGCCAGCAGGAGGGACAGTACCAACTATGGCTACACCTTC.

This clone came up a few times. The chain couples TRBV2 to TRBJ2-3, with D unresolved. CDR1 is SNHLY, CDR2 FYNNEI, per germline. The V end was cut by 7 bases, the J end by 2 bases, with 10 bases between. This CDR3 spans 13 amino acids. The CDR3 sequence: CASNGFYTDTQYF. CDR3 DNA sequence: TGTGCCAGCAATGGCTTTTACACAGATACGCAGTATTTT. The whole variable domain, remainder taken from reference TRBV2 and TRBJ2-3, is EPEVTQTPSHQVTQMGQEVILRCVPISNHLYFYWYRQILGQKVEFLVSFYNNEISEKSEIFDDQFSVERPDGSNFTLKIRSTKLEDSAMYFCASNGFYTDTQYFGPGTRLTVL.

This chain connects TRBV19 to TRBJ1-1; 7 positions agree with TRBD1. This CDR3 region has 15 residues. Germline loops: CDR1 LNHDA, CDR2 SQIVND (reference sequence). V shed 7 bases and J 1 base; nucleotides not matched to a gene: 9. The CDR3 DNA is TGTGCCAGTACCCCGACCGGGACAGCGAACACTGAAGCTTTCTTT. Residues: CASTPTGTANTEAFF.

This chain connects TRBV6-6 to TRBJ1-2; D uncertain. Germline CDR1 and CDR2: MNHNY and SVGAGI (reference sequence). The CDR3 consists of 12 residues. CDR3 protein: CTTSRGTYGYTF. For the CDR3, the DNA is TGTACTACCTCTCGGGGTACCTATGGCTACACCTTC.

The chain uses TRBV4-1 and TRBJ1-5, with D hard to call. The V gene lost 0 bases and the J gene lost 3 bases, with 15 bases spanning the gap. The CDR3 consists of 17 residues. From germline, CDR1 is MGHRA and CDR2 YSYEKL. For the CDR3, the DNA is TGCGCCAGCAGCCAAGATGGGCCTCCGGTTATCAATCAGCCCCAGCATTTT. This encodes CASSQDGPPVINQPQHF.

V usage is TRBV19 and J usage is TRBJ1-6, with D perhaps matching TRBD1 (6 bases). V was clipped by 7 bases and J by 5 bases, with 18 bases between them. Looked up from germline, CDR1 is LNHDA and CDR2 is SQIVND (reference sequence). The CDR3 totals 16 residues. In DNA form, the CDR3 reads TGTGCCAGTAACTTGTTTGGGGGACAAGATAATTCACCCCTCCACTTT. Its protein product is CASNLFGGQDNSPLHF.

This sequence joins TRBV2 and TRBJ1-5; D might be TRBD1 (5 bases). With 0 bases removed from V and 3 bases from J, the gap between germline ends came to 12 bases. CDR1 and CDR2 from the germline V gene are SNHLY and FYNNEI. This CDR3 is built from 16 residues. Here the CDR3 DNA reads TGTGCCAGCAGTGAAGCGCGGGGCAATAACAATCAGCCCCAGCATTTT. This codes for CASSEARGNNNQPQHF. The entire variable domain, with the rest obtained from reference TRBV2 and TRBJ1-5, is as follows: EPEVTQTPSHQVTQMGQEVILRCVPISNHLYFYWYRQILGQKVEFLVSFYNNEISEKSEIFDDQFSVERPDGSNFTLKIRSTKLEDSAMYFCASSEARGNNNQPQHFGDGTRLSIL.